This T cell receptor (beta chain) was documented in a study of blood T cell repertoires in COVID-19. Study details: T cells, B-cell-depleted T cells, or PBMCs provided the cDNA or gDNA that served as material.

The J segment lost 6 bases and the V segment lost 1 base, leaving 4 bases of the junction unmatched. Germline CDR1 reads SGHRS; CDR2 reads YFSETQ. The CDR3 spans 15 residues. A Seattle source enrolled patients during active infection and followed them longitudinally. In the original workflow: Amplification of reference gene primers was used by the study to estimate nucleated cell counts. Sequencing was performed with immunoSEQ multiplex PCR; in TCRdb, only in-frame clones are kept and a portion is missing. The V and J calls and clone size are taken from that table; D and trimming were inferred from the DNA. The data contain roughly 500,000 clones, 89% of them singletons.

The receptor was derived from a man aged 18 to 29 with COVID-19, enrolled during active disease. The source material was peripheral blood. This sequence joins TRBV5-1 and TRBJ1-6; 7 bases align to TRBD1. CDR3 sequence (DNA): TGCGCCAGCAGCTTGACGACAGGGTCTAATTCACCCCTCCACTTT. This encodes CASSLTTGSNSPLHF.